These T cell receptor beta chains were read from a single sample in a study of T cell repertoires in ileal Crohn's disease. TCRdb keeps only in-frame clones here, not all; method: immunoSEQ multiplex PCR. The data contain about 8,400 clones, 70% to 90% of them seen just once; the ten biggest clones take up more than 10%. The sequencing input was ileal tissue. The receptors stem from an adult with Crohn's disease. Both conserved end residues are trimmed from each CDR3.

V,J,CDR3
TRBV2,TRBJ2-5,ANAPGRQETQY
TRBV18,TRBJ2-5,ASSPSGRPGETQY
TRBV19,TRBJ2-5,ASSIGSGLAVKETQY
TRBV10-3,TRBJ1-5,AISEVDRGNQPQH
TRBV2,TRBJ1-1,ANSFQAGNTEAF
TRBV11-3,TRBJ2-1,ASSPLQSNKRF
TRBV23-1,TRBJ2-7,ASSPRGAETFSYEQY
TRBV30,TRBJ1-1,AWSVRTGNTEAF
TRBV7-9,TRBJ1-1,ASSLMRNTEAF
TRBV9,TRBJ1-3,ASSPMTGWAGNTIY
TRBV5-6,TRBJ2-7,ASSLVGTALQYEQY
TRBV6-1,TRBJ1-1,ASSEGGGTEAF
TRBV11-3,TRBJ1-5,ASSSGTGNQPQH
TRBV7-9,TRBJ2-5,ASSPSDSSQETQY
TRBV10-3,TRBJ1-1,AISELNRNTEAF
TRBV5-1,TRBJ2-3,ASSLAPGQDTDTQY
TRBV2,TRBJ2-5,ASRLDRAWGETQY
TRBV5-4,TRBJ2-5,ASSTYTGVETQY
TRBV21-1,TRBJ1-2,ASSKMAGVYGYT
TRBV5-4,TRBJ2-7,ASSLGGLAGASEQY
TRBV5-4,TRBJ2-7,ASSLQGSSYEQY
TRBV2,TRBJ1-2,ASSERQVYGYT
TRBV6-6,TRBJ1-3,ASSPREVAGNTIY
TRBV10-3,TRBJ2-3,AITPEGRAADTQY
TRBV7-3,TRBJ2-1,ASSIQAAAYNEQF
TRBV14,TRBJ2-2,ASSQDLYGELF
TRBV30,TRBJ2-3,AWRREAPSTDTQY
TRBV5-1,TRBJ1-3,ASSPAGSSGNTIY
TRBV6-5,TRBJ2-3,ASSLQGPTDTQY
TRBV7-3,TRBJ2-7,ASSLLSGPYEQY
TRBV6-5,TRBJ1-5,ASNGQGYGQPQH
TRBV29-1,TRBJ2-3,SVEWWLAGVCGTDTQY
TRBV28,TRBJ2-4,ASSTSGSLSIQY
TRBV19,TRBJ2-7,ASSLQTSGSHEQY
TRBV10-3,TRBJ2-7,AIKDITSNPYEQY
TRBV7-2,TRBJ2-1,ASSSRGREQF
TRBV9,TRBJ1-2,ASSEPGQGEGYT